What follows are 13 T cell receptor beta chains derived from one specimen sequenced in a study of T cells in localized non-small cell lung cancer. Profiled with immunoSEQ multiplex PCR; TCRdb holds only in-frame clones, not every one. Of 31,000 or so clones listed, approximately 91% were seen once; the top ten hold around 2.9%. Here the sequenced sample was peripheral blood, taken before any cancer treatment. The receptors come from a female donor aged 60 or older with stage I lung adenocarcinoma.

The chain uses TRBV16 and TRBJ2-1; TRBD1 agrees at 9 bases. This CDR3 is built from 15 residues. Germline values: CDR1 KGHSY, CDR2 FQNENV. Unmatched junction bases numbered 3, after V lost 2 bases and J lost 4 bases. The chain's CDR3 is CASSQQTGGYNEQFF. In DNA, the CDR3 is TGTGCCAGCAGCCAACAGACAGGGGGATACAATGAGCAGTTCTTC.

The chain employs TRBV27 and TRBJ1-1; D not resolved. Germline CDR1 reads MNHEY; CDR2 reads SMNVEV (reference sequence). The CDR3 sequence is 15 residues long. With 6 bases removed from V and 5 bases from J, the gap between germline ends came to 19 bases. The CDR3 bases are TGTGCCAGCAGATGGGGTAGGGAGGTTGGAACTGAAGCTTTCTTT. This codes for CASRWGREVGTEAFF.

The J gene is TRBJ1-1, the V gene TRBV5-8; the D gene is possibly TRBD1 (5 bases). The CDR3 has 13 residues. The germline gives CDR1 SGHTS, CDR2 YDEGEE. Trimming removed 4 bases at V and 1 base at J, with 8 bases between. CDR3 sequence reads: CASSLTGNTEAFF. The CDR3 region has the DNA TGTGCCAGCAGCCTTACAGGGAACACTGAAGCTTTCTTT.

V and J are TRBV7-2 and TRBJ2-1; D is perhaps TRBD1 or TRBD2 (5 bases each). Per the germline V gene, CDR1 is SGHTA and CDR2 is FQGNSA. Trimming stripped 3 bases from V and 2 bases from J, with 14 bases between. The CDR3 runs 16 residues. The CDR3 nucleotides are TGTGCCAGCAGCTTGCGATTAGTGGGGGCCTACAATGAGCAGTTCTTC. Its protein product is CASSLRLVGAYNEQFF.

The V and J genes are TRBV28 and TRBJ2-5; 8 nucleotides agree with TRBD1. The CDR3 length is 19 residues. The V gene's germline CDR1 is MDHEN and CDR2 SYDVKM. V lost 5 bases to trimming and J lost 7 bases; unmatched junction nucleotides: 24. The CDR3 loop reads CASSQSSIRTGFWRGTQYF. The CDR3 region has the DNA TGTGCCAGCAGTCAATCCAGTATCAGGACAGGGTTCTGGCGGGGGACCCAGTACTTC.

Of note for this clone: Germline and junction disagree at one end, which may indicate a read error. This sample includes further DNA sequences coding for the same CDR3. The chain carries TRBV5-6 and TRBJ1-2, with 7 positions matching TRBD1. In germline, CDR1 is SGHDT, CDR2 YYEEEE. The CDR3 consists of 13 residues. The CDR3 nucleotides read TGTGCCAGCAGCGCAACTGGGACAGTTCGCTATACCTTC. This translates into CASSATGTVRYTF.

The chain recombines TRBV6-6 with TRBJ2-1; D perhaps matches TRBD1 (5 bases). Trimming stripped 2 bases from V and 7 bases from J, with 9 bases between. CDR3 size: 13 residues. Germline V gene data show CDR1 as MNHNY and CDR2 as SVGAGI (reference sequence). The CDR3 region is CASSYLGQNEQFF. Written as DNA, the CDR3 is TGTGCCAGCAGTTACCTAGGACAAAATGAGCAGTTCTTC.

This clone was observed a few times. The chain combines TRBV18 with TRBJ1-5; D possibly corresponds to TRBD1 (6 bases). The ends were cut back, 6 bases at V and 0 bases at J, with 12 bases in the middle. CDR3 size: 15 residues. The V gene's germline CDR1 is KGHSH and CDR2 LQKENI. CDR3 sequence reads: CASSITGNSNQPQHF. The CDR3 region has the DNA TGTGCCAGCTCCATAACAGGGAATAGCAATCAGCCCCAGCATTTT.

The V call is TRBV27, the J call TRBJ1-2; TRBD1 is a possible D gene (6 bases). CDR1 is MNHEY and CDR2 is SMNVEV in the germline V gene (reference sequence). The length of the CDR3 is 14 residues. Between the trimmed V and J ends, which lost 2 bases and 7 bases, there was a span of 14 bases. The CDR3 loop reads CASSLVAGGGGYTF. The CDR3 DNA is TGTGCCAGCAGTTTAGTGGCCGGGGGCGGTGGCTACACCTTC.

The chain carries TRBV7-7 and TRBJ2-5; TRBD2 might be the D (5 bases). V dropped 5 bases and J dropped 2 bases, with 15 bases sitting between them. CDR3 length: 15 amino acids. Germline assignment: CDR1 SSHAT and CDR2 FNYEAQ (reference sequence). The CDR3 region is CASSLVRRGQETQYF. CDR3 bases: TGTGCCAGCAGCCTCGTTAGACGAGGGCAAGAGACCCAGTACTTC.

The gene calls are TRBV7-3 and TRBJ2-5; TRBD1 agrees at 8 bases. CDR1 and CDR2 (germline): SGHTA, FQGTGA. V dropped 5 bases and J dropped 1; count of bases not matched to a gene: 6. CDR3 size: 15 residues. The CDR3 DNA reads TGTGCCAGCAGCCCACAGGGGGGTAGCCAAGAGACCCAGTACTTC. The encoded protein is CASSPQGGSQETQYF.

The chain uses TRBV27 and TRBJ2-1, with D perhaps matching TRBD1 (6 bases). Trimming removed 7 bases from V and 0 bases from J, with 19 bases in between. CDR3 size: 17 residues. Germline loops: CDR1 MNHEY, CDR2 SMNVEV (reference sequence). The CDR3 reads CASIPWARGGSYNEQFF. CDR3 in DNA: TGTGCCAGCATTCCATGGGCGAGAGGGGGCTCCTACAATGAGCAGTTCTTC.

This clone was picked up one time. The CDR3 coding sequence is TGTGCCAGCAGCCTTGAGCTAGCGGGGAGCTACGAGCAGTACTTC. Translated, it gives CASSLELAGSYEQYF. The chain joins TRBV11-1 to TRBJ2-7, with TRBD2 matching 9 bases. Germline CDR1 reads SGHAT; CDR2 reads FQDESV (reference sequence). The CDR3 consists of 15 residues. The V and J ends lost 5 bases and 3 bases, in that order; junction bases with no gene match: 8.